The sequence of this T cell receptor beta chain was determined in a study of shared clonotypes between healthy human individuals. Whole-study results and caveats: Measured sharing among donors was expected to vary with sequencing depth. Generally, naive subsets (rather than memory subsets) showed larger estimated richness. The study found roughly 5% of naive CD4 clonotypes shared across a few donors.

Trimming pared 2 bases from V and 2 bases from J, leaving 10 bases between. This CDR3 has 14 amino acids. Germline loops: CDR1 MNHEY, CDR2 SMNVEV (reference sequence). Into CD45RA+ naive and CD45RA-negative memory subsets, the CD4+ cells were split. The repertoire was sequenced with immunoSEQ multiplex PCR; TCRdb's copy has only in-frame clones and lacks some. This sample carries approximately 1.5 million clones, roughly 98% of them seen once, and the ten largest clones take around 0.47%. In the case of this clone: The target antigen is unknown.

This sequence originates from a man in his thirties or forties in good health. This chain links TRBV27 with TRBJ2-7; D remains unclear. The sequenced sample was naive CD4+ T cells sorted from blood. Indicated subset: CD45RA+ positively selected. The CDR3 spells CASSLRFQTYEQYF. DNA for the CDR3: TGTGCCAGCAGTTTAAGGTTCCAAACCTACGAGCAGTACTTC.